The 32 T cell receptor beta chains below were found in one sample sequenced in a study of vaccination and CD4 T cells after COVID-19. Cultured CD4+ T cell DNA was sequenced using the Oncomine TCR Beta short-read assay. Each CDR3 protein gets one entry after TCRdb re-called the PCR reads with MiXCR. The sample consists of fewer than 20,000 distinct CDR3 sequences, about 42% of them appearing once. Their specific antigens are unknown. Documented treatment: roughly 10-day PBMC culture with coronavirus spike peptide pools or control peptides (ViraFEST assay). The sequences come from CD4+ T cells from blood, cultured in vitro, collected before SARS-CoV-2 vaccination. The receptors were gathered from a human donor who received a COVID-19 vaccine.

This sequence joins TRBV20-1 and TRBJ2-3; D may be TRBD2 (6 bases). CDR3 size: 14 residues. With 3 bases removed from V and 8 bases from J, the gap between germline ends came to 18 bases. Per germline, CDR1 DFQATT and CDR2 SNEGSKA (reference sequence). CDR3 nucleotides: TGCAGTGCTAGGGGAACCGACCGACTAGGTACGCAGTATTTT. It translates to CSARGTDRLGTQYF.

This clonotype was recorded a few times. The chain combines TRBV27 with TRBJ2-3; D is uncertain. Trimming stripped 3 bases from V and 1 base from J, with 8 bases between. Germline-derived CDR1 and CDR2 are MNHEY and SMNVEV (reference sequence). This CDR3 is 14 amino acids long. The CDR3 sequence is CASSLGTRTDTQYF. The CDR3 DNA reads as TGTGCCAGCAGTTTGGGTACCCGCACAGATACGCAGTATTTT.

To note about this clonotype: Sequence at one end of the junction differs from germline and may be a read error. The chain couples TRBV5-4 to TRBJ2-5, with no clear D. CDR1 SGHNT and CDR2 YYREEE come from the germline V gene (reference sequence). The CDR3 contains 13 residues. The CDR3 sequence: CASNLGHIETQYF. The CDR3 DNA reads as TGTGCCAGCAACTTGGGCCATATAGAGACCCAGTACTTC.

This chain links TRBV6-1 with TRBJ1-1; TRBD1 might be the D (5 bases). The length of the CDR3 is 16 residues. CDR1 MNHNS and CDR2 SASEGT come from the germline V gene. V gave up 2 bases and J gave up 4 bases, with 17 bases separating them. This CDR3 reads CASSEIIQVRRTEAFF. The CDR3 region has the DNA TGTGCCAGCAGTGAAATTATACAGGTCCGTCGCACTGAAGCTTTCTTT.

In its sample, this clonotype is medium-sized (0.01 to 0.1%). This rearrangement joins TRBV20-1 to TRBJ1-2; D is unresolved. The germline V gene encodes CDR1 DFQATT and CDR2 SNEGSKA (reference sequence). This CDR3 is built from 13 residues. V was clipped by 4 bases and J by 4 bases, with 13 bases between them. Here the CDR3 DNA reads TGCAGTGCTAAGGACTGGGCTGGCTATGGCTACACCTTC. Its translation: CSAKDWAGYGYTF.

The J gene is TRBJ1-4, the V gene TRBV20-1; D is ambiguous. The V end lost 3 bases, the J end lost 4 bases, and 9 bases lay between the germline ends. Germline values: CDR1 DFQATT, CDR2 SNEGSKA (reference sequence). The CDR3 consists of 13 residues. The CDR3 coding sequence is TGCAGTGCTAGTGGACTGAGTAATGAAAAACTGTTTTTT. Encoded protein: CSASGLSNEKLFF.

The chain couples TRBV7-3 to TRBJ2-1; 12 bases fit TRBD2. The V segment lost 0 bases and the J segment 10 bases; nucleotides outside the gene matches: 1. The CDR3 spans 14 residues. The germline CDR1 and CDR2 sequences are SGHTA and FQGTGA. CDR3 amino acids: CASSLTGLAGEQFF. The CDR3 DNA is TGTGCCAGCAGCTTAACGGGACTAGCGGGCGAGCAGTTCTTC.

This clonotype has just one count. This chain joins TRBV12-3 or TRBV12-4 and TRBJ2-3; no firm D call. CDR3 size: 12 residues. V dropped 3 bases and J dropped 7 bases, with 8 bases sitting between them. The CDR3 loop reads CASSFEGYTQYF. The CDR3 nucleotides read TGTGCCAGCAGTTTTGAAGGGTATACGCAGTATTTT.

The rearrangement joins TRBV12-3 or TRBV12-4 to TRBJ2-5; the match to TRBD2 covers 7 bases. The length of the CDR3 is 16 residues. V lost 2 bases and J lost 5; bases outside the gene matches: 11. CDR3 region: CASSLNGGSNRETQYF. In DNA, the CDR3 is TGTGCCAGCAGTTTAAACGGGGGGTCAAACCGGGAGACCCAGTACTTC.

The rearrangement joins TRBV6-1 to TRBJ1-2, with a weak D call TRBD1 (5 bases). CDR1 and CDR2 (germline): MNHNS, SASEGT. The CDR3 runs to 13 residues. Trimming removed 0 bases at V and 7 bases at J, with 9 bases between. The CDR3 here is CASSEAQGTGYTF. The CDR3 DNA reads TGTGCCAGCAGTGAAGCGCAAGGGACTGGCTACACCTTC.

This clonotype occurred once. The chain has TRBV20-1 and TRBJ2-5, with 7 bases that match TRBD1. Germline V gene data show CDR1 as DFQATT and CDR2 as SNEGSKA (reference sequence). CDR3 length equals 13 residues. V dropped 5 bases and J dropped 3; count of bases not matched to a gene: 6. DNA of the CDR3: TGCAGTGCTGACACCGGGACAGAAGAGACCCAGTACTTC. Translation gives CSADTGTEETQYF.

Points on this clonotype: The CDR3 carries no conserved terminal phenylalanine or tryptophan, so it likely arises from a read error. The chain recombines TRBV20-1 with TRBJ1-1; 8 positions match TRBD1. V was pared by 6 bases and J by 3 bases, with 15 bases of the junction left unmatched. The CDR3 consists of 16 residues. Per the germline V gene, CDR1 is DFQATT and CDR2 is SNEGSKA (reference sequence). CDR3 residues: CSAPPSGTGPDTEAFL. The CDR3 DNA sequence: TGCAGTGCCCCTCCTTCCGGGACAGGCCCCGACACTGAAGCTTTCTTA.

This clonotype has a handful of counts. The chain is built from TRBV5-1 and TRBJ2-3; TRBD2 agrees at 9 bases. Germline V gene lookup returns CDR1 SGHRS and CDR2 YFSETQ. The ends lost 1 base at V and 0 bases at J; junction bases unmatched: 3. The CDR3 is made up of 16 amino acids. The CDR3 nucleotides are TGCGCCAGCAGCTTGAGGCTAGCGGGGAGCACAGATACGCAGTATTTT. It specifies CASSLRLAGSTDTQYF.

In its sample, this clonotype is medium-sized. A read error may account for a junction end that differs from germline. The genes are TRBV6-5 and TRBJ1-6; D not resolved. The germline V gene encodes CDR1 MNHEY and CDR2 SVGAGI. CDR3 size: 15 residues. The CDR3 spells CASSYSYEGDSPLHF. The CDR3 bases are TGTGCCAGCAGCTACTCTTACGAGGGAGACTCACCCCTCCACTTT.

Remarks on this clonotype: A read error may produce the germline difference seen at one junction end. The chain uses TRBV11-2 and TRBJ2-2; 9 bases align to TRBD2. Germline values: CDR1 SGHAT, CDR2 FQNNGV. This CDR3 has 18 amino acids. The CDR3 DNA follows: TGTGCCAGCAGCTTAGGAGCGGGGGGTATTGTGGGCACCGGGGAGCAGTTTTTT. Amino acid sequence: CASSLGAGGIVGTGEQFF.

CDR3 sequence: CASSYSSTGSYEQYF. The CDR3 DNA is TGTGCCAGCAGCTATTCGTCTACAGGGTCCTACGAGCAGTACTTC. The chain links TRBV6-5 to TRBJ2-7; possible D gene TRBD1, 6 bases. The germline gives CDR1 MNHEY, CDR2 SVGAGI. This CDR3 has 15 residues. V was clipped by 6 bases and J by 1 base, with 16 bases between them.

V gene TRBV12-3 or TRBV12-4 combines with J gene TRBJ2-2; 7 bases agree with TRBD1. V lost 3 bases, J lost 5 bases, and 9 bases stayed unmatched. The CDR3 has 16 amino acids. The DNA of the CDR3 is TGTGCCAGCAGTTTCCTTCGGACAGGTCGGACCGGGGAGCTGTTTTTT. Residues: CASSFLRTGRTGELFF.

This clonotype showed up just a few times. The chain uses TRBV6-1 and TRBJ1-2; weak D call: TRBD1 (6 bases). Germline V gives CDR1 MNHNS, CDR2 SASEGT. V was pared by 3 bases and J by 6 bases, with 11 bases between. The CDR3 totals 13 residues. The CDR3 DNA reads TGTGCCAGCAGTGATTCAGGGGAGGATGGCTACACCTTC. Protein sequence: CASSDSGEDGYTF.

V is TRBV19 and J is TRBJ1-3; D ambiguous. The CDR3 spans 13 residues. V lost 5 bases and J 2 bases, leaving 7 bases between the germline ends. Germline V gene sequence: CDR1 LNHDA, CDR2 SQIVND (reference sequence). CDR3 protein: CASSLQTGNTIYF. CDR3 nucleotide sequence: TGTGCCAGTAGTCTGCAGACTGGAAACACCATATATTTT.

The chain joins TRBV20-1 to TRBJ1-4; D remains ambiguous. CDR1 and CDR2 from the germline V gene are DFQATT and SNEGSKA (reference sequence). The CDR3 has 11 amino acids. V was shortened by 7 bases and J by 6 bases, with 9 bases between the two germline ends. CDR3 sequence (DNA): TGCAGTGGTACGAGGGATGAAAAACTGTTTTTT. Its protein product is CSGTRDEKLFF.

The table lists this clonotype with a few counts. J is TRBJ1-2 and V is TRBV20-1, with 7 bases identical to TRBD1. V lost 5 bases and J lost 5; bases outside the gene matches: 17. The length of the CDR3 is 16 residues. CDR1 is DFQATT and CDR2 is SNEGSKA in the germline V gene (reference sequence). The CDR3 sequence: CSARETGQAGWYGYTF. The DNA for the CDR3 is TGCAGTGCTCGTGAGACAGGACAGGCCGGGTGGTATGGCTACACCTTC.

The chain joins TRBV6-1 to TRBJ2-3, with 14 nucleotides matching TRBD2. CDR1 MNHNS and CDR2 SASEGT come from the germline V gene. The CDR3 extends over 19 amino acids. J was trimmed by 1 base and V by 0 bases; bases with no gene match: 6. CDR3 sequence reads: CASSEAWRLAGGGTDTQYF. CDR3 coding DNA: TGTGCCAGCAGTGAAGCCTGGCGACTAGCGGGGGGGGGCACAGATACGCAGTATTTT.

This chain uses TRBV5-4 with TRBJ2-6; D is unresolved. This CDR3 comprises 16 residues. From germline, CDR1 is SGHNT and CDR2 YYREEE (reference sequence). V gave up 5 bases and J gave up 0 bases, with 12 bases separating them. CDR3 coding DNA: TGTGCCAGCAGTTCCTACGGCCGCTCTGGGGCCAACGTCCTGACTTTC. Translation: CASSSYGRSGANVLTF.

This clonotype turned up a few times. This sequence joins TRBV4-2 and TRBJ2-1; D is uncertain. Germline assignment: CDR1 LGHNA and CDR2 YNFKEQ. The CDR3 totals 13 residues. Trimming took off 2 bases at V and 4 bases at J, with 6 bases between the two ends. The CDR3 loop reads CASSQTRYNEQFF. CDR3 nucleotides: TGTGCCAGCAGCCAAACTCGATACAATGAGCAGTTCTTC.

This clonotype has just a few counts. J is TRBJ1-2 and V is TRBV7-9; D not certain. The CDR3 totals 15 residues. Germline CDR1 reads SEHNR; CDR2 reads FQNEAQ (reference sequence). The V end was cut by 0 bases, the J end by 7 bases, with 15 bases between. This CDR3 is CASSLAGISLSGYTF. The CDR3 DNA reads TGTGCCAGCAGCTTAGCAGGGATCAGTTTGAGTGGCTACACCTTC.

V and J are TRBV7-6 and TRBJ1-4, with D perhaps matching TRBD1 (5 bases). Trimming removed 4 bases from V and 2 bases from J, with 5 bases in between. Looked up from germline, CDR1 is SGHVS and CDR2 is FNYEAQ. This CDR3 spans 13 amino acids. The DNA for the CDR3 is TGTGCCAGCAGCTCAGGGACTAATGAAAAACTGTTTTTT. Its protein is CASSSGTNEKLFF.

This rearrangement joins TRBV7-8 to TRBJ1-3, with unresolved D. V was clipped by 6 bases and J by 0 bases, with 12 bases between them. Germline CDR1 is SGHVS and CDR2 is FQNEAQ. This CDR3 comprises 15 residues. CDR3: CASRKGRDSGNTIYF. The CDR3, as DNA: TGTGCCAGCAGGAAAGGGCGCGACTCTGGAAACACCATATATTTT. Combining the CDR3 with reference TRBV7-8 and TRBJ1-3 gives the whole variable domain GAGVSQSPRYKVAKRGQDVALRCDPISGHVSLFWYQQALGQGPEFLTYFQNEAQLDKSGLPSDRFFAERPEGSVSTLKIQRTQQEDSAVYLCASRKGRDSGNTIYFGEGSWLTVV.

The V gene is TRBV7-8, the J gene TRBJ1-1; D is undetermined. This CDR3 has 14 residues. V was cut by 1 base and J by 1 base, with 7 bases left in between. The V gene's germline CDR1 is SGHVS and CDR2 FQNEAQ. CDR3 region: CASSLDPGNTEAFF. Here the CDR3 DNA reads TGTGCCAGCAGCTTAGACCCGGGGAACACTGAAGCTTTCTTT. Based on the CDR3 plus reference TRBV7-8 and TRBJ1-1, the full variable domain is GAGVSQSPRYKVAKRGQDVALRCDPISGHVSLFWYQQALGQGPEFLTYFQNEAQLDKSGLPSDRFFAERPEGSVSTLKIQRTQQEDSAVYLCASSLDPGNTEAFFGQGTRLTVV.

V is TRBV18 and J is TRBJ2-5, with TRBD1 matching 7 bases. The V and J ends lost 5 bases and 0 bases, in that order; junction bases with no gene match: 9. This CDR3 comprises 16 residues. Germline CDR1 reads KGHSH; CDR2 reads LQKENI. The CDR3 DNA sequence: TGTGCCAGCTCAACAACAGGGGTACTGTACCAAGAGACCCAGTACTTC. It encodes CASSTTGVLYQETQYF.

This clonotype counts as medium-sized (0.01 to 0.1%). The rearrangement joins TRBV27 to TRBJ1-5; 7 positions match TRBD1. Per germline, CDR1 MNHEY and CDR2 SMNVEV (reference sequence). The CDR3 runs to 14 residues. With V trimmed by 6 bases and J by 6 bases, 8 bases remained unmatched. The CDR3, as DNA: TGTGCCAGCAGCCGACAGGGAGGGTTTCAGCCCCAGCATTTT. Translated: CASSRQGGFQPQHF.

This clonotype occurred a few times. This sequence joins TRBV6-1 and TRBJ1-1; no clear D gene. The germline CDR1 and CDR2 sequences are MNHNS and SASEGT. This CDR3 contains 14 residues. Trimming stripped 6 bases from V and 3 bases from J, with 14 bases between. CDR3 sequence (DNA): TGTGCCAGCAGGATACGAGTATTTGACACTGAAGCTTTCTTT. Protein sequence: CASRIRVFDTEAFF.

This chain uses TRBV12-3 or TRBV12-4 with TRBJ2-1; no firm D call. Trimming left V 3 bases short and J 9 bases short, with 15 bases between. This CDR3 contains 14 residues. CDR3 region: CASSFRPLKGEQFF. In DNA, the CDR3 is TGTGCCAGCAGTTTTAGGCCCCTAAAGGGTGAGCAGTTCTTC.